This entry features one TCR beta chain sequence. Other DNA sequences in the same sample also yield this CDR3. In the study's own analysis: Reference gene primer amplification gave nucleated cell count estimates. This table comes from immunoSEQ multiplex PCR, and its TCRdb copy is limited to in-frame clones, with some not included. D and trimming come from the DNA, and the V and J calls and clone size come from that table. There are roughly 68,000 clones in the sample; approximately 82% occur only once, and 15% to 20% lies in the top ten. Germline V lookup: CDR1 MNHEY, CDR2 SMNVEV (reference sequence). V lost 8 bases, J lost 4 bases, and 5 bases stayed unmatched. The CDR3 is 13 residues long. The entry originates in a study of blood T cell repertoires in COVID-19. In the study overall: Samples taken during acute and convalescent COVID-19 were collected in the United States, Italy and Spain. PBMCs, B-cell-depleted T cells, or T cells were the source of the cDNA or gDNA that made up the material.

The sample taken for sequencing was peripheral blood. The J gene is TRBJ1-2, the V gene TRBV27, with TRBD1 identical over 9 bases. This sequence originates from an elderly man with active COVID-19. As DNA, the CDR3 is TGTGCCAGCTCCGGGACAGGGACCTATGGCTACACCTTC. As protein: CASSGTGTYGYTF.